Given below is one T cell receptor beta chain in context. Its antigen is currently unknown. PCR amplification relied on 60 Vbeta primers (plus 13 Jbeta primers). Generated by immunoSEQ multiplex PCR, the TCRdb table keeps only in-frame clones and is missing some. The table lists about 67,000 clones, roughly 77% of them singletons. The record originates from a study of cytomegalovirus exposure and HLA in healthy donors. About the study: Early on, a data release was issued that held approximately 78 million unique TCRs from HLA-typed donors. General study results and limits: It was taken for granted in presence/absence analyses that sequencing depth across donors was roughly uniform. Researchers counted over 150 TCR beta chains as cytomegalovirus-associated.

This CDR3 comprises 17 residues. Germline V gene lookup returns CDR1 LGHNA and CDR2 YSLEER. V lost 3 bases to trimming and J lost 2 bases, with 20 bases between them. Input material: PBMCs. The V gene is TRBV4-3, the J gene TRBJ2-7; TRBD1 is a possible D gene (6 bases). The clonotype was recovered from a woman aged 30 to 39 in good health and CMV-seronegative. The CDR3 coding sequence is TGCGCCAGCAGCCAGCGAAAACAGGGAGCAGTAGCCTACGAGCAGTACTTC. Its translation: CASSQRKQGAVAYEQYF.